This TCR beta chain derives from a study of OX40 agonist ivuxolimab in advanced cancers. Across the whole study: Prior therapy, whether anti-PD-1, anti-PD-L1 or anti-CTLA-4, was allowed, and about 40% had some.

Germline loops: CDR1 MRHNA, CDR2 SNTAGT. V dropped 3 bases and J dropped 1 base, with 6 bases sitting between them. CDR3 length equals 13 residues. People who had autoimmune disease history or systemic immunosuppression were excluded. Peripheral blood came from all dose cohorts at three timepoints. Only in-frame clones appear in the TCRdb table, and some are missing; sequencing was by immunoSEQ multiplex PCR. The sample lists tens of thousands of clones; 88% were seen once. The sample was CD4+ or CD8+ T cells sorted from blood, taken in a trial of the OX40 agonist ivuxolimab. The J gene is TRBJ1-1, the V gene TRBV6-4; D is uncertain. The sequence came from an adult with an advanced solid tumor such as melanoma, head and neck, liver or kidney cancer. The CDR3 nucleotides are TGTGCCAGCAGTGAACGGGCGAACACTGAAGCTTTCTTT. Residues: CASSERANTEAFF.